Sequencing of this T cell receptor (beta chain) was carried out in a study of response to subunit inactivated influenza vaccine. TCRdb re-called the RT-PCR reads through MiXCR, storing one row per CDR3 protein. The profile shows roughly 540,000 distinct CDR3 sequences, under 30% of them singletons. Germline V lookup: CDR1 DFQATT, CDR2 SNEGSKA (reference sequence). CDR3 size: 14 residues. The V and J ends lost 1 base and 4 bases respectively, with 13 bases between them. This sample was also put to use in a study of T cells expressing NK-cell markers. That study reports: The cDNA for TCR beta came from 5'RACE template switching with UMIs. Repertoires of TCR beta were obtained from T cells sorted as CD3+CD56+NKG2C+, CD3+CD56+NKG2C- and CD3+CD56-NKG2C+. The use of an anti-gamma-delta TCR antibody, which was added in several experiments, restricted sorting to T cells expressing alpha-beta TCR. Of the CD8+ T cell pool in roughly 6 donors, roughly 1.0-7.0% was accounted for by dominant NKG2C+ clonotypes.

The sequence came from a man aged 45-65 years who received an inactivated influenza vaccine. V is TRBV20-1 and J is TRBJ1-2; D is possibly TRBD1 (5 bases). The sample here was CD4+ T cells sorted from PBMCs, taken approximately 12 days after vaccination. CDR3: CSARVGRGIYGYTF. The CDR3 bases are TGCAGTGCTAGAGTCGGGAGGGGTATCTATGGCTACACCTTC.